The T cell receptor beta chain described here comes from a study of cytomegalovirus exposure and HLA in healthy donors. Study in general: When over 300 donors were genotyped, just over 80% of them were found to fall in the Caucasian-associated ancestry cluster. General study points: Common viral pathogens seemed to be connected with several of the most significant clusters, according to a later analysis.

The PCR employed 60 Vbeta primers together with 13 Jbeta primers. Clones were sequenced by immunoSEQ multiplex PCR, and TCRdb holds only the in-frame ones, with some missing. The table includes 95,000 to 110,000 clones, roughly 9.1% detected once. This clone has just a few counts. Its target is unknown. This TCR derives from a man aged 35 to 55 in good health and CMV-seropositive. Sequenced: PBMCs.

The CDR3 loop is CASSMAGLAASYEQYF. The CDR3 nucleotides are TGTGCCAGCAGCATGGCCGGACTAGCGGCCTCCTACGAGCAGTACTTC. The rearrangement links TRBV7-9 to TRBJ2-7; 10 positions agree with TRBD2. CDR3 length: 16 residues. Germline CDR1 and CDR2: SEHNR and FQNEAQ (reference sequence). V shed 5 bases and J 0 bases; nucleotides not matched to a gene: 7.